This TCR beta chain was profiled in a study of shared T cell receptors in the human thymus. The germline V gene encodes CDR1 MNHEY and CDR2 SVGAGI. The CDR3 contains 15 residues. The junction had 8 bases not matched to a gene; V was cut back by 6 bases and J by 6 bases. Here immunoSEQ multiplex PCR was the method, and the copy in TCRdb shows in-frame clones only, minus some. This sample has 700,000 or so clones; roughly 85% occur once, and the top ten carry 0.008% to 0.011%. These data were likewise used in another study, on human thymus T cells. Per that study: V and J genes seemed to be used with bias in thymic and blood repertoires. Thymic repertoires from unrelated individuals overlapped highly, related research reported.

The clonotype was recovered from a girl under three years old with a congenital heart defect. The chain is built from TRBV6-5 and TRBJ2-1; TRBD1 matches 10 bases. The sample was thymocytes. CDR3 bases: TGTGCCAGCAGCTCTCGACAGGGGGCAGGCAATGAGCAGTTCTTC. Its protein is CASSSRQGAGNEQFF.